The 24 T cell receptor beta chains reported below all come from one sample, sequenced in a study of regulatory T cells in long-lasting Graves disease. Indicated time point: persistent/refractory GD, antithyroid drugs over 5 years with positive TRAb. Researchers made the TCR library from RNA that was extracted from PBMCs. Arm-PCR of CDR3 regions and iRepertoire HTBI primers were the basis on which TCR beta libraries were built. TCRdb redid the calling of the multiplex PCR reads with MiXCR, one entry per CDR3 protein. This sample has a few hundred thousand distinct CDR3 sequences, with less than 30% found just once. The sequences come from peripheral blood mononuclear cells (PBMCs), collected when the disease was refractory, from a patient treated with antithyroid drugs. These receptors were collected from a woman in her thirties or forties with Graves disease.

The V call is TRBV5-1, the J call TRBJ1-1, with TRBD1 as a possible D gene (5 bases). CDR3 size: 16 residues. CDR1 is SGHRS and CDR2 is YFSETQ in the germline V gene. Trimming took off 0 bases at V and 1 base at J, with 13 bases between the two ends. DNA of the CDR3: TGCGCCAGCAGCTTGGCCGTCGGGGCCTCGAACACTGAAGCTTTCTTT. Protein: CASSLAVGASNTEAFF.

The CDR3 spells CSVKVLTLDTEAFF. In DNA, the CDR3 is TGCAGCGTGAAGGTCCTCACGTTGGACACTGAAGCTTTCTTT. V gene TRBV29-1 combines with J gene TRBJ1-1; no reliable D call. Germline CDR1 is SQVTM and CDR2 is ANQGSEA. V lost 6 bases and J 3 bases, leaving 17 bases between the germline ends. This CDR3 contains 14 residues.

This chain connects TRBV7-9 to TRBJ1-1; the D gene is possibly TRBD1 (6 bases). Trimming took off 4 bases at V and 4 bases at J, with 16 bases between the two ends. The CDR3 runs to 15 residues. Germline V gene sequence: CDR1 SEHNR, CDR2 FQNEAQ (reference sequence). For the CDR3, the DNA is TGTGCCAGCAGCTCCTTAAGACAGGCGAGCACTGAAGCTTTCTTT. Encoded protein: CASSSLRQASTEAFF.

This clonotype was observed many times. The CDR3 spells CASSLRDRGLNSPLHF. The CDR3 DNA sequence: TGTGCCAGCAGTTTACGGGACAGGGGATTGAATTCACCCCTCCACTTT. This chain joins TRBV28 and TRBJ1-6, with 10 nucleotides matching TRBD1. CDR3 length equals 16 residues. After removal of 2 bases from V and 7 bases from J, the junction contained 5 bases not matched to a gene. From germline, CDR1 is MDHEN and CDR2 SYDVKM. Filled out from reference TRBV28 and TRBJ1-6, the complete variable domain reads DVKVTQSSRYLVKRTGEKVFLECVQDMDHENMFWYRQDPGLGLRLIYFSYDVKMKEKGDIPEGYSVSREKKERFSLILESASTNQTSMYLCASSLRDRGLNSPLHFGNGTRLTVT.

This clonotype has a count of ten or more. V usage is TRBV28 and J usage is TRBJ1-1; D ambiguous. The V end lost 3 bases, the J end lost 4 bases, and 15 bases lay between the germline ends. Looked up from germline, CDR1 is MDHEN and CDR2 is SYDVKM. This CDR3 has 15 residues. The CDR3 protein is CASSFTGPPGTEAFF. The CDR3 bases are TGTGCCAGCAGTTTCACCGGGCCGCCGGGCACTGAAGCTTTCTTT.

This clonotype was picked up a small number of times. V usage is TRBV28 and J usage is TRBJ1-6; D gene uncertain. Trimming left V 1 base short and J 5 bases short, with 6 bases between. CDR3 length: 14 residues. Germline lookup yields CDR1 MDHEN and CDR2 SYDVKM. CDR3 in amino acids: CASSLYRHNSPLHF. The DNA for the CDR3 is TGTGCCAGCAGTTTATACAGACATAATTCACCCCTCCACTTT.

A note on this clonotype: Since a far larger clone is one base different, this is likely a read error. This CDR3 is CASSVDGYWDYEQYF. CDR3 nucleotides: TGTGCCAGCAGTGTTGACGGGTATTGGGACTACGAGCAGTACTTC. This chain links TRBV12-3 or TRBV12-4 with TRBJ2-7; D gene uncertain. This CDR3 is built from 15 residues. Between the trimmed V and J ends, which lost 5 bases and 3 bases, there was a span of 17 bases.

In this sample, this clonotype turned up many times. This chain joins TRBV6-1 and TRBJ2-7; 7 bases fit TRBD2. Germline V CDR1 and CDR2: MNHNS, SASEGT. This CDR3 has 15 residues. The V segment lost 4 bases and the J segment 6 bases; nucleotides outside the gene matches: 12. The CDR3 loop is CASSALSGGRIEQYF. CDR3 nucleotide sequence: TGTGCCAGCAGTGCCCTTTCGGGGGGTAGGATCGAGCAGTACTTC.

At least ten counts were recorded for this clonotype. This chain uses TRBV28 with TRBJ1-1, with D tentatively TRBD1 (6 bases). The CDR3 sequence is 13 residues long. Trimming took off 6 bases at V and 4 bases at J, with 12 bases between the two ends. Per germline, CDR1 MDHEN and CDR2 SYDVKM. The CDR3 DNA follows: TGTGCCAGCAGAACAGGGATCGGCACTGAAGCTTTCTTT. Protein product: CASRTGIGTEAFF. Combining the CDR3 with reference TRBV28 and TRBJ1-1 gives the whole variable domain DVKVTQSSRYLVKRTGEKVFLECVQDMDHENMFWYRQDPGLGLRLIYFSYDVKMKEKGDIPEGYSVSREKKERFSLILESASTNQTSMYLCASRTGIGTEAFFGQGTRLTVV.

The rearrangement uses TRBV20-1 and TRBJ2-3, with D perhaps matching TRBD2 (6 bases). The germline CDR1 and CDR2 sequences are DFQATT and SNEGSKA (reference sequence). The CDR3 contains 13 residues. Trimming removed 3 bases at V and 4 bases at J, with 11 bases between. The chain's CDR3 is CSASPGVADTQYF. CDR3 sequence (DNA): TGCAGTGCTAGCCCGGGAGTGGCAGATACGCAGTATTTT.

This clonotype was seen repeatedly, ten times or more. The gene calls are TRBV5-1 and TRBJ2-2; 9 bases agree with TRBD2. This CDR3 contains 14 residues. From germline, CDR1 is SGHRS and CDR2 YFSETQ. V gave up 5 bases and J gave up 5 bases; unmatched junction bases: 4. The CDR3 DNA reads as TGCGCCAGCAGGGCAAGCGGGAGGACCGGGGAGCTGTTTTTT. Encoded protein: CASRASGRTGELFF.

In this sample, this clonotype turned up many times. The chain employs TRBV7-6 and TRBJ2-7; 10 bases fit TRBD2. The CDR3 totals 15 residues. Per the germline V gene, CDR1 is SGHVS and CDR2 is FNYEAQ. Trimming took 6 bases from V and 0 from J; bases not matched to a gene: 5. The CDR3 sequence is CASSPLAGASYEQYF. CDR3 nucleotide sequence: TGTGCCAGCAGTCCTCTAGCGGGGGCCTCCTACGAGCAGTACTTC.

This clonotype was detected many times. The chain joins TRBV28 to TRBJ1-2; D is undetermined. V shed 6 bases and J shed 10 bases, with 18 bases lying between them. Germline values: CDR1 MDHEN, CDR2 SYDVKM. The CDR3 covers 13 residues. The chain's CDR3 is CASRTRPFDLYTF. CDR3 sequence (DNA): TGTGCCAGCAGGACAAGGCCCTTTGATCTCTACACCTTC.

This clonotype was counted ten times or more. The chain uses TRBV28 and TRBJ2-2, with D perhaps matching TRBD1 (5 bases). Germline V CDR1 and CDR2: MDHEN, SYDVKM. This CDR3 is built from 10 residues. V was pared by 10 bases and J by 9 bases, with 9 bases between. This CDR3 reads CATSDRELFF. The CDR3 DNA sequence: TGTGCCACTTCGGACAGGGAGCTGTTTTTT. Full variable domain (rest looked up from reference TRBV28 and TRBJ2-2): DVKVTQSSRYLVKRTGEKVFLECVQDMDHENMFWYRQDPGLGLRLIYFSYDVKMKEKGDIPEGYSVSREKKERFSLILESASTNQTSMYLCATSDRELFFGEGSRLTVL.

This clonotype was counted between two and nine times. CDR3: CASSYHAVGQGYYNSPLHF. The CDR3 nucleotides read TGTGCCAGCAGTTACCACGCCGTGGGACAGGGCTACTATAATTCACCCCTCCACTTT. The V gene is TRBV6-5, the J gene TRBJ1-6; 9 bases are a match to TRBD1. The J segment lost 3 bases and the V segment lost 2 bases, leaving 11 bases of the junction unmatched. Germline CDR1 MNHEY, CDR2 SVGAGI. This CDR3 spans 19 amino acids.

This clonotype was seen at least ten times. V gene TRBV28 combines with J gene TRBJ1-2; D is ambiguous. Germline V lookup: CDR1 MDHEN, CDR2 SYDVKM. The CDR3 loop spans 12 amino acids. V was pared by 2 bases and J by 7 bases, with 8 bases between. As DNA, the CDR3 is TGTGCCAGCAGTTTACCAGGAAGTGGCTACACCTTC. It yields the protein CASSLPGSGYTF.

This clonotype was recorded once. This sequence may be a read error, since a much larger clone differs from it by one base. The chain is built from TRBV5-1 and TRBJ1-1; unclear D gene. Germline V lookup: CDR1 SGHRS, CDR2 YFSETQ. The germline V and J ends were trimmed by 2 bases and 7 bases, with 9 bases remaining between them. CDR3 length equals 12 residues. The DNA for the CDR3 is TGCGCCAGCAGCTTTCAGGACTATGAAGCTTTCTTT. It encodes CASSFQDYEAFF.

The V call is TRBV28, the J call TRBJ1-5; TRBD1 might be the D (5 bases). CDR3 length: 14 residues. V lost 9 bases and J 4 bases, leaving 16 bases between the germline ends. Germline loops: CDR1 MDHEN, CDR2 SYDVKM. The CDR3 is CASKNRGRNQPQHF. The DNA for the CDR3 is TGTGCCAGTAAGAACCGGGGGAGAAATCAGCCCCAGCATTTT.

This clonotype appeared many times. The rearrangement uses TRBV12-3 or TRBV12-4 and TRBJ1-1, with a weak D call TRBD1 (6 bases). The CDR3 spans 14 residues. V was clipped by 6 bases and J by 0 bases, with 11 bases between them. CDR3 sequence: CASRDSLMNTEAFF. In nucleotides, the CDR3 is TGTGCCAGCAGGGACAGTCTCATGAACACTGAAGCTTTCTTT.

Many counts were recorded for this clonotype. A read error may produce the germline difference seen at one junction end. The V gene is TRBV5-1, the J gene TRBJ2-2; no definite D call. CDR3 size: 13 residues. Germline V gives CDR1 SGHRS, CDR2 YFSETQ. Written as DNA, the CDR3 is TGTGCCAGCAGCTTAGTGGACACCGGGGAGCTGTTTTTT. Its translation is CASSLVDTGELFF.

The rearrangement joins TRBV19 to TRBJ2-5; D is ambiguous. CDR1 is LNHDA, CDR2 SQIVND, per germline (reference sequence). The ends were cut back, 4 bases at V and 5 bases at J, with 5 bases in the middle. The CDR3 length is 11 residues. The CDR3 region is CASSNSETQYF. CDR3 DNA sequence: TGTGCCAGTAGTAATAGTGAGACCCAGTACTTC.

This clonotype has at least ten counts. The chain carries TRBV12-3 or TRBV12-4 and TRBJ1-5; the D is unclear. The V and J ends lost 6 bases and 2 bases respectively, with 11 bases between them. This CDR3 has 14 residues. The CDR3 bases are TGTGCCAGCAGCCCGGACCTTCGCAATCAGCCCCAGCATTTT. Its translation: CASSPDLRNQPQHF.

This clonotype was detected ten times or more. The J gene is TRBJ2-2, the V gene TRBV2, with D tentatively TRBD1 (5 bases). The V gene's germline CDR1 is SNHLY and CDR2 FYNNEI. This CDR3 is built from 14 residues. V lost 4 bases and J 3 bases, leaving 9 bases between the germline ends. The CDR3 reads CASSAAGHTGELFF. CDR3 DNA sequence: TGTGCCAGCAGTGCGGCAGGGCACACCGGGGAGCTGTTTTTT.

This clonotype has a handful of counts. The chain is built from TRBV28 and TRBJ2-2; weak D call: TRBD1 (6 bases). The CDR3 extends over 14 amino acids. V was clipped by 7 bases and J by 4 bases, with 13 bases between them. Germline V gene sequence: CDR1 MDHEN, CDR2 SYDVKM. The CDR3 here is CASNWGRSTGELFF. CDR3 sequence (DNA): TGTGCCAGCAATTGGGGGCGGTCCACCGGGGAGCTGTTTTTT.